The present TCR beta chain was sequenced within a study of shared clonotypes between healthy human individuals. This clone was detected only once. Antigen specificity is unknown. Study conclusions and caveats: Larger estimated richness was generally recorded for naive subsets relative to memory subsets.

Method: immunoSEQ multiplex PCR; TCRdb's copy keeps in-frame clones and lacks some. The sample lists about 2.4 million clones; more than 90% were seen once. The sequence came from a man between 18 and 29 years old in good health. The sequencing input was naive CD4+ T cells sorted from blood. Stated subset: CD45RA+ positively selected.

The DNA for the CDR3 is TGTGCCAGCAGCCTGAGGTGGGACAATGGATCACCCCTCCACTTT. It yields the protein CASSLRWDNGSPLHF. This chain connects TRBV5-4 to TRBJ1-6; a possible D gene is TRBD1 (6 bases). The CDR3 length is 15 residues. V lost 4 bases and J 10 bases, leaving 18 bases between the germline ends. CDR1 is SGHNT, CDR2 YYREEE, per germline (reference sequence).